This T cell receptor beta chain was identified during a study of blood T cells in healthy people across ages. General study findings and limits: Significant beta diversity loss was already apparent by age approximately 38, declining roughly linearly. Donor CMV infection status was unknown, possibly confounding age-related changes in expanded clonotypes. It was held that the diversity estimates obtained from one million T cells were underestimates.

Comment on this clonotype: Antigen: not known.

Trimming shortened V by 4 bases and J by 0 bases, and 16 bases separated the two germline ends. Germline loops: CDR1 MDHEN, CDR2 SYDVKM. CDR3 length: 17 residues. Alongside a J-beta primer mix, a sample-barcoded 5' primer served in a second PCR lasting 7 to 11 cycles. TCRdb redid the calling of the 5' RACE reads with MiXCR, one entry per CDR3 protein. Of almost 1 million distinct CDR3 sequences in the sample, just over 50% were seen once. The genes are TRBV28 and TRBJ2-1; TRBD1 or TRBD2 may be the D gene (6 bases each). Sequencing was performed on blood. This clonotype was obtained from a woman in her sixties or seventies in good health. The CDR3 sequence: CASSSWGASHSYNEQFF. CDR3 bases: TGTGCCAGCAGTTCCTGGGGGGCTAGCCACTCCTACAATGAGCAGTTCTTC.